These 2 T cell receptor beta chains share one sample of origin, sequenced in a study of blood T cells in healthy people across ages. A second PCR of about 7 to 11 cycles used a sample-barcoded 5' primer and a J-beta primer mix. TCRdb called the 5' RACE reads again in MiXCR, with one record for every CDR3 protein. Of hundreds of thousands of distinct CDR3 sequences in the sample, 52% were seen once. The sequenced sample was blood. The receptors shown here come from a woman at least 80 years old in good health.

Remarks on this clonotype: A much larger clone lies one base from this, so it may be a read error. The chain has TRBV3-1 and TRBJ2-5; D gene ambiguous. Germline lookup yields CDR1 LGHDT and CDR2 YNNKEL (reference sequence). The CDR3 sequence is 13 residues long. As DNA, the CDR3 is TGTGCCAACAGCGCCTCTGATAGAAAGACCCAGTACTTC. Amino acids: CANSASDRKTQYF.

This chain connects TRBV18 to TRBJ2-1; 9 positions agree with TRBD2. The tail of the sequence fits TRBJ2-7 better, so the J call may be wrong. Germline CDR1 KGHSH, CDR2 LQKENI. The CDR3 has 15 residues. CDR3 region: CASSPPSGGSYEQYF. The CDR3 DNA sequence: TGTGCCAGCTCACCACCTAGCGGGGGATCCTACGAGCAGTACTTC.